One sample yielded the 21 T cell receptor beta chains listed below, sequenced in a study of CD8 T cells in ankylosing spondylitis. TCRdb fed the 5' RACE reads into MiXCR, producing one record per CDR3 protein. This table holds about 140,000 distinct CDR3 sequences, about 7% found once. Sequencing input: blood, either unsorted or a sorted T cell fraction (not recorded which). These receptor sequences come from a female donor with ankylosing spondylitis or in good health (not recorded which).

This clonotype was recorded many times. The chain carries TRBV19 and TRBJ2-2; D is possibly TRBD2 (5 bases). Germline assignment: CDR1 LNHDA and CDR2 SQIVND (reference sequence). Between the trimmed V and J ends, which lost 6 bases and 5 bases, there was a span of 13 bases. The length of the CDR3 is 14 residues. CDR3 nucleotide sequence: TGTGCCAGTAGGAAGGGAGAGAAAACCGGGGAGCTGTTTTTT. Protein: CASRKGEKTGELFF.

This clonotype appeared many times. CDR3: CASSLGVGNIQYF. CDR3 DNA sequence: TGTGCCAGCAGCTTAGGGGTGGGAAACATTCAGTACTTC. The chain combines TRBV7-2 with TRBJ2-4; D unclear. The V and J ends lost 1 base and 6 bases respectively, with 7 bases between them. The CDR3 contains 13 residues. Germline V gene sequence: CDR1 SGHTA, CDR2 FQGNSA.

The chain has TRBV7-2 and TRBJ2-1; D is uncertain. V was shortened by 1 base and J by 3 bases, with 13 bases between the two germline ends. CDR3 length equals 16 residues. CDR1 SGHTA and CDR2 FQGNSA come from the germline V gene. CDR3 sequence (DNA): TGTGCCAGCAGCTTAGTTCACAGCCTCAGCTACAATGAGCAGTTCTTC. This encodes CASSLVHSLSYNEQFF. Combining the CDR3 with reference TRBV7-2 and TRBJ2-1 gives the whole variable domain GAGVSQSPSNKVTEKGKDVELRCDPISGHTALYWYRQSLGQGLEFLIYFQGNSAPDKSGLPSDRFSAERTGGSVSTLTIQRTQQEDSAVYLCASSLVHSLSYNEQFFGPGTRLTVL.

The sample holds many counts of this clonotype. The gene calls are TRBV25-1 and TRBJ2-6; 9 bases are shared with TRBD1. The J segment lost 2 bases and the V segment lost 6 bases, leaving 8 bases of the junction unmatched. The CDR3 length is 17 residues. Looked up from germline, CDR1 is MGHDK and CDR2 is SYGVNS. The chain's CDR3 is CASRAPGQGPGANVLTF. In DNA form, the CDR3 reads TGTGCCAGCAGGGCCCCGGGACAGGGACCTGGGGCCAACGTCCTGACTTTC.

In this sample, this clonotype turned up many times. The V gene is TRBV5-1, the J gene TRBJ2-7; 9 bases agree with TRBD1. The junction had 10 bases not matched to a gene; V was cut back by 0 bases and J by 3 bases. The CDR3 has 17 residues. Germline CDR1 is SGHRS and CDR2 is YFSETQ. In DNA, the CDR3 is TGCGCCAGCAGCTTGGAGTGGGGGACAGGGACCATCTACGAGCAGTACTTC. Amino acids: CASSLEWGTGTIYEQYF.

This clonotype came up many times. The chain combines TRBV20-1 with TRBJ2-3; 8 bases fit TRBD1. This CDR3 region has 12 residues. CDR1 and CDR2 (germline): DFQATT, SNEGSKA (reference sequence). V was clipped by 2 bases and J by 7 bases; unmatched bases: 2. The CDR3 loop is CSARQGANTQYF. As DNA, the CDR3 is TGCAGTGCTAGACAGGGGGCTAATACGCAGTATTTT.

There are many counts of this clonotype. The chain is built from TRBV24-1 and TRBJ2-1, with D perhaps TRBD1 or TRBD2 (7 bases each). The CDR3 contains 14 residues. V was pared by 6 bases and J by 7 bases, with 15 bases between. Germline CDR1 KGHDR, CDR2 SFDVKD. The CDR3 region has the DNA TGTGCCACCAGTCAGGGGGGGCTTCAAAATGAGCAGTTCTTC. This codes for CATSQGGLQNEQFF.

The sample holds many counts of this clonotype. This chain joins TRBV5-1 and TRBJ1-6; TRBD1 matches at 11 bases. The V and J ends lost 4 bases and 5 bases, in that order; junction bases with no gene match: 8. The CDR3 consists of 17 residues. CDR1 is SGHRS, CDR2 YFSETQ, per germline. CDR3 protein: CASSGGQGALNNSPLHF. The DNA for the CDR3 is TGCGCCAGCAGCGGTGGACAGGGGGCCTTGAATAATTCACCCCTCCACTTT.

This clonotype was counted ten times or more. The J gene is TRBJ1-1, the V gene TRBV30, with D tentatively TRBD1 (5 bases). The CDR3 spans 15 residues. Germline V CDR1 and CDR2: GTSNPN, SVGIG (reference sequence). The V end lost 2 bases, the J end lost 4 bases, and 17 bases lay between the germline ends. CDR3 DNA sequence: TGTGCCTGGAGTCGAGGACGGACGGGGGGCACTGAAGCTTTCTTT. Amino acid sequence: CAWSRGRTGGTEAFF.

There are many counts of this clonotype. The V call is TRBV5-6, the J call TRBJ1-5; TRBD1 is a possible D gene (6 bases). V lost 2 bases to trimming and J lost 5 bases, with 11 bases between them. Germline V gene sequence: CDR1 SGHDT, CDR2 YYEEEE. This CDR3 contains 14 residues. CDR3 bases: TGTGCCAGCAGCTTAGGGGCAGGGGATCAGCCCCAGCATTTT. Translation gives CASSLGAGDQPQHF.

This clonotype was counted ten times or more. The chain has TRBV10-3 and TRBJ2-5; D is perhaps TRBD2 (5 bases). Between the trimmed V and J ends, which lost 0 bases and 4 bases, there was a span of 15 bases. The CDR3 consists of 16 residues. Per the germline V gene, CDR1 is ENHRY and CDR2 is SYGVKD. DNA for the CDR3: TGTGCCATCAGTGAGTCCTTTGGACCTAGCCGAGAGACCCAGTACTTC. This sequence encodes CAISESFGPSRETQYF.

This clonotype has ten or more counts. CDR3 bases: TGCGCCAGCAGCCAAGAGTCCCACAGGGGTCGGAACACCATATATTTT. Protein product: CASSQESHRGRNTIYF. J is TRBJ1-3 and V is TRBV4-1, with 7 nucleotides matching TRBD1. CDR1 MGHRA and CDR2 YSYEKL come from the germline V gene. The CDR3 is 16 residues long. After removal of 0 bases from V and 7 bases from J, the junction contained 9 bases not matched to a gene.

This clonotype was counted many times. The chain employs TRBV20-1 and TRBJ2-1; D might be TRBD1 (6 bases). The CDR3 totals 15 residues. Germline CDR1 and CDR2: DFQATT and SNEGSKA (reference sequence). The CDR3 reads CSALGTGQGIGEQFF. The CDR3 coding sequence is TGCAGCGCTCTCGGGACGGGACAAGGAATAGGGGAGCAGTTCTTC.

Comment on this clonotype: A much bigger clone sits one base away, suggesting this may be a read error. The gene calls are TRBV3-1 and TRBJ2-7; 10 bases agree with TRBD2. The CDR3 runs 15 residues. Germline CDR1 is LGHDT and CDR2 is YNNKEL (reference sequence). The DNA for the CDR3 is TGTGCCACCAGCCTACGGACTAGCGGCCCGTACGAGCAGTACTTC. Its protein product is CATSLRTSGPYEQYF.

The chain recombines TRBV30 with TRBJ1-4, with a possible D match to TRBD1 (5 bases). Germline CDR1 is GTSNPN and CDR2 is SVGIG (reference sequence). V was cut by 0 bases and J by 5 bases, with 13 bases left in between. This CDR3 is built from 15 residues. CDR3 DNA: TGTGCCTGGAGTGTTATGTCGGCAGGGAATGAAAAACTGTTTTTT. Translation: CAWSVMSAGNEKLFF.

In its sample, this clonotype was seen many times. The chain carries TRBV5-1 and TRBJ1-2, with unresolved D. CDR3 length: 14 amino acids. Deletions cut 0 bases from V and 4 bases from J, with 10 bases between. CDR1 and CDR2 from the germline V gene are SGHRS and YFSETQ. The CDR3 here is CASSLGPGIYGYTF. The CDR3 nucleotides are TGCGCCAGCAGCTTGGGACCTGGCATCTATGGCTACACCTTC.

In its sample, this clonotype was seen many times. Here the CDR3 DNA reads TGTGCCTGGAGTTTCGGCTCCTACAATGAGCAGTTCTTC. This codes for CAWSFGSYNEQFF. V and J are TRBV30 and TRBJ2-1; D remains unclear. CDR1 and CDR2 (germline): GTSNPN, SVGIG (reference sequence). CDR3 length equals 13 residues. V was cut by 2 bases and J by 0 bases, with 5 bases left in between. The variable domain in full, completed from reference TRBV30 and TRBJ2-1, reads SQTIHQWPATLVQPVGSPLSLECTVEGTSNPNLYWYRQAAGRGLQLLFYSVGIGQISSEVPQNLSASRPQDRQFILSSKKLLLSDSGFYLCAWSFGSYNEQFFGPGTRLTVL.

The table lists this clonotype with many counts. This sequence joins TRBV5-1 and TRBJ2-7; 8 bases map to TRBD1. V shed 0 bases, J shed 6 bases, and the junction held 5 bases outside the gene matches. Germline CDR1 SGHRS, CDR2 YFSETQ. The CDR3 has 14 amino acids. The DNA of the CDR3 is TGCGCCAGCAGCTTGGTGCAGGGGGCCGGCGAGCAGTACTTC. Translation gives CASSLVQGAGEQYF.

This clonotype was seen ten or more times. V is TRBV27 and J is TRBJ2-3; D is perhaps TRBD2 (6 bases). Germline CDR1 reads MNHEY; CDR2 reads SMNVEV (reference sequence). CDR3 length: 17 residues. Trimming removed 3 bases at V and 2 bases at J, with 18 bases between. CDR3 region: CASSFYGVGGITDTQYF. The CDR3 region has the DNA TGTGCCAGCAGTTTTTATGGGGTCGGGGGTATCACAGATACGCAGTATTTT.

This clonotype was detected ten times or more. The genes are TRBV15 and TRBJ2-3; 9 bases match TRBD2. The V and J ends lost 3 bases and 2 bases, in that order; junction bases with no gene match: 6. The length of the CDR3 is 16 residues. Germline V gives CDR1 LNHNV, CDR2 YYDKDF (reference sequence). The CDR3 region has the DNA TGTGCCACCAGCAGCCATAGCGGGGGTCTCACAGATACGCAGTATTTT. As protein: CATSSHSGGLTDTQYF. The full variable domain, rest sourced from reference TRBV15 and TRBJ2-3, is DAMVIQNPRYQVTQFGKPVTLSCSQTLNHNVMYWYQQKSSQAPKLLFHYYDKDFNNEADTPDNFQSRRPNTSFCFLDIRSPGLGDTAMYLCATSSHSGGLTDTQYFGPGTRLTVL.

This clonotype was counted many times. The genes are TRBV10-3 and TRBJ1-1; D is unresolved. This CDR3 region has 13 residues. The ends were cut back, 4 bases at V and 2 bases at J, with 8 bases in the middle. The V gene's germline CDR1 is ENHRY and CDR2 SYGVKD. The CDR3 coding sequence is TGTGCCATCAGTGCGAATGGAAACACTGAAGCTTTCTTT. Residues: CAISANGNTEAFF.